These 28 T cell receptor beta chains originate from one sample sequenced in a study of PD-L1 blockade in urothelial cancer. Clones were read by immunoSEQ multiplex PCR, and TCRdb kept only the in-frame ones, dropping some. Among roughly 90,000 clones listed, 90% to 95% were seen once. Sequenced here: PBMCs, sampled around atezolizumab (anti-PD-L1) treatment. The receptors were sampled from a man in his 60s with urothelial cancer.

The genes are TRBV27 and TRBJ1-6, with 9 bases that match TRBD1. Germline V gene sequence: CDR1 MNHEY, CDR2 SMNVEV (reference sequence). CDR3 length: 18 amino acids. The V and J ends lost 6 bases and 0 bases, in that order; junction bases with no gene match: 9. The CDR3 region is CASRPTGGSSSYNSPLHF. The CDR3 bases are TGTGCCAGCAGACCGACAGGGGGTTCGAGCTCCTATAATTCACCCCTCCACTTT.

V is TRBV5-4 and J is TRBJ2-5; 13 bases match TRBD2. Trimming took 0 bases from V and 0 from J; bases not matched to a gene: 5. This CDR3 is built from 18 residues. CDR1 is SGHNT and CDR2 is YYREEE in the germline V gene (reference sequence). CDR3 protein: CASSLGTSGGQYQETQYF. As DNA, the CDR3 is TGTGCCAGCAGCTTGGGGACTAGCGGGGGCCAGTACCAAGAGACCCAGTACTTC.

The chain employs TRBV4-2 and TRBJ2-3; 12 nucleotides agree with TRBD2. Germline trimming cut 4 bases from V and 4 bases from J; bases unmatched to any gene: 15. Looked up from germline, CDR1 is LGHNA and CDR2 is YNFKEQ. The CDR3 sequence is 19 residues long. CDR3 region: CASSPKGTSGGYFADTQYF. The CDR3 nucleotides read TGTGCCAGCAGCCCGAAGGGCACTAGCGGGGGGTATTTTGCAGATACGCAGTATTTT.

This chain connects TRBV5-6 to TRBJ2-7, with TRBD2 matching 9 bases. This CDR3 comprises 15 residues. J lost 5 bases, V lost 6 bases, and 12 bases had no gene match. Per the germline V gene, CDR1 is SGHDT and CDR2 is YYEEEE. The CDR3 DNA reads TGTGCCAGCACCCCCAGGGGACTAGCAGGTCACGAGCAGTACTTC. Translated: CASTPRGLAGHEQYF. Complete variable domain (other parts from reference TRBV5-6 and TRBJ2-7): DAGVTQSPTHLIKTRGQQVTLRCSPKSGHDTVSWYQQALGQGPQFIFQYYEEEERQRGNFPDRFSGHQFPNYSSELNVNALLLGDSALYLCASTPRGLAGHEQYFGPGTRLTVT.

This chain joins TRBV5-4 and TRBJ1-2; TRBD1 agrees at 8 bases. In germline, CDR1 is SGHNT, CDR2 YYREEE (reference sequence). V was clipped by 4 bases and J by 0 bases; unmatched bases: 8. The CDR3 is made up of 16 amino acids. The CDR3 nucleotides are TGTGCCAGCAGCGCCGGACAGGGCGGGACTAACTATGGCTACACCTTC. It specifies CASSAGQGGTNYGYTF.

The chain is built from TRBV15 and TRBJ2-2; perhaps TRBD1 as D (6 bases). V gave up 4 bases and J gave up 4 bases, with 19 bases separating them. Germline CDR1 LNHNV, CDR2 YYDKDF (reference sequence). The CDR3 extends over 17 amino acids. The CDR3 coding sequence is TGTGCCACCAGCAAACCGCAACAGGGTTCGGGCACCGGGGAGCTGTTTTTT. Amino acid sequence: CATSKPQQGSGTGELFF.

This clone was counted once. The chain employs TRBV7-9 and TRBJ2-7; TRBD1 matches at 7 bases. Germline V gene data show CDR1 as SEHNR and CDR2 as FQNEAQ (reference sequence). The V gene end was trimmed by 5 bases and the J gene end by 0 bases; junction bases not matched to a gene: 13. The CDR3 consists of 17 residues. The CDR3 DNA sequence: TGTGCCAGCAGCCCAGAAGCTGGACAGGATAGCTCCTACGAGCAGTACTTC. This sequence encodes CASSPEAGQDSSYEQYF.

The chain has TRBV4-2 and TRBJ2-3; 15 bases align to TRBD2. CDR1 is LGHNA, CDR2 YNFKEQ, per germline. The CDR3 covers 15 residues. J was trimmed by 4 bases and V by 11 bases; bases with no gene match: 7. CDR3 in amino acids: CASRTSGGAPDTQYF. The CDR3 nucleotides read TGTGCCTCCCGGACTAGCGGGGGGGCCCCAGATACGCAGTATTTT.

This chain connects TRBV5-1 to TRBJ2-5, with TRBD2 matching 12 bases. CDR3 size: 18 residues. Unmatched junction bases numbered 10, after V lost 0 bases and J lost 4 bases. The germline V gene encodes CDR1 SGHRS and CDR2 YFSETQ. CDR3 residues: CASSLGTSGNLAAETQYF. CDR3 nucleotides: TGCGCCAGCAGCTTGGGGACTAGCGGGAATCTAGCCGCAGAGACCCAGTACTTC.

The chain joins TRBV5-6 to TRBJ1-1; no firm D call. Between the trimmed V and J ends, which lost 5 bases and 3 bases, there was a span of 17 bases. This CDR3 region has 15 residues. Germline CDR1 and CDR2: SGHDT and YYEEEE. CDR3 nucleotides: TGTGCCAGCAGGACTCGGTGGCAGTGGGACACTGAAGCTTTCTTT. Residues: CASRTRWQWDTEAFF.

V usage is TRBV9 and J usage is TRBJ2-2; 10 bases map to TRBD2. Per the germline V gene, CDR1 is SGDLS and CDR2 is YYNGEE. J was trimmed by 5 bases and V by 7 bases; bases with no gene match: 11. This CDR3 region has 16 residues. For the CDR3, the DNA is TGTGCCAGCGGGATAGCGGGAGGTGTGGTGACCGGGGAGCTGTTTTTT. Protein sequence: CASGIAGGVVTGELFF.

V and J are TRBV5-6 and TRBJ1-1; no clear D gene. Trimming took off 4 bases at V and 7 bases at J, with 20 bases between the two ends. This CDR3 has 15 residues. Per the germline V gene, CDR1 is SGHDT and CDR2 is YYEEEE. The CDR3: CASSRPPNGRDEAFF. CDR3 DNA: TGTGCCAGCAGCCGTCCGCCGAACGGGAGGGATGAAGCTTTCTTT.

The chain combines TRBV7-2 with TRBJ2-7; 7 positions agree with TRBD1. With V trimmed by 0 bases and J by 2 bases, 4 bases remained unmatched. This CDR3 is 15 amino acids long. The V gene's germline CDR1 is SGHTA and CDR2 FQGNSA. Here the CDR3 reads CASSLATGLTYEQYF. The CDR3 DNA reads TGTGCCAGCAGCTTAGCGACAGGGCTCACCTACGAGCAGTACTTC.

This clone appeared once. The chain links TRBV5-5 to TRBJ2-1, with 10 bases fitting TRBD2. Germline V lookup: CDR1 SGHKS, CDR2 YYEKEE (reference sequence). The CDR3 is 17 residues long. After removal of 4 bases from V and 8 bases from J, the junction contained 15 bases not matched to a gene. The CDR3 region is CASSHHQAGGLRDEQFF. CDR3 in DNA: TGTGCCAGCAGCCACCATCAAGCGGGGGGGCTGCGTGATGAGCAGTTCTTC.

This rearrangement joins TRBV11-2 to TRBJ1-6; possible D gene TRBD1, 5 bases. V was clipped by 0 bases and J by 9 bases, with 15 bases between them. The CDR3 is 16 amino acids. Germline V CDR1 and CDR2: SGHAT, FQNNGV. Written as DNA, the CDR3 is TGTGCCAGCAGCTTAGAACGTCTAAGGGGTGGTTCACCCCTCCACTTT. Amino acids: CASSLERLRGGSPLHF.

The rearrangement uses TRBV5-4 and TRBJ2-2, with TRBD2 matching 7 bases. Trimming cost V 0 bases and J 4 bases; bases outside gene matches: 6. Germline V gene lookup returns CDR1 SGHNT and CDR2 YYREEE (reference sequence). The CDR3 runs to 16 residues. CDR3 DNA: TGTGCCAGCAGCTTGGAGCGGGATCGGTTCACCGGGGAGCTGTTTTTT. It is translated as CASSLERDRFTGELFF.

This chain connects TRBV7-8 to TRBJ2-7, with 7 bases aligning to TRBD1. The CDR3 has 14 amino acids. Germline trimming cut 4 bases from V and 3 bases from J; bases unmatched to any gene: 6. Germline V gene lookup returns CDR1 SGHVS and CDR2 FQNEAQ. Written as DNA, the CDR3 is TGTGCCAGCAGCTCCCAACAGGGGCACTACGAGCAGTACTTC. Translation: CASSSQQGHYEQYF.

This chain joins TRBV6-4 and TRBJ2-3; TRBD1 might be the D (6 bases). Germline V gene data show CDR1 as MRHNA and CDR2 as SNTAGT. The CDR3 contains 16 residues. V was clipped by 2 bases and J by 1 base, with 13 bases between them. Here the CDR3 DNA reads TGTGCCAGCAGTGACCAACAGGGTCAAGGCACAGATACGCAGTATTTT. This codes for CASSDQQGQGTDTQYF.

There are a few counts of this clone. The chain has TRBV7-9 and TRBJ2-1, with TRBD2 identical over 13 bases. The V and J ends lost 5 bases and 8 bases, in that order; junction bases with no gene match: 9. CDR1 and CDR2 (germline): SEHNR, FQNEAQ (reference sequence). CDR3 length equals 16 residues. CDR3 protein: CASSAKLAGGPDEQFF. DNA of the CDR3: TGTGCCAGCAGCGCAAAACTAGCGGGAGGGCCCGATGAGCAGTTCTTC.

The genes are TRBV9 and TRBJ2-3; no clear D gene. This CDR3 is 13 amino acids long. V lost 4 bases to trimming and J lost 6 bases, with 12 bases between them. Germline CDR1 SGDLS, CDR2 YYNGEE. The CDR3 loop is CASSSPAWDTQYF. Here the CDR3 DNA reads TGTGCCAGCAGCTCACCCGCGTGGGATACGCAGTATTTT.

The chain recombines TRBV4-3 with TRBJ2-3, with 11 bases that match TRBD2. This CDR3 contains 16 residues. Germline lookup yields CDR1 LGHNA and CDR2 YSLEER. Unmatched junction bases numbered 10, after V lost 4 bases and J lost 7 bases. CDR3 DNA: TGCGCCAGCAGCCGCGTGACTAGCGGGGTCTTAAATACGCAGTATTTT. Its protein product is CASSRVTSGVLNTQYF.

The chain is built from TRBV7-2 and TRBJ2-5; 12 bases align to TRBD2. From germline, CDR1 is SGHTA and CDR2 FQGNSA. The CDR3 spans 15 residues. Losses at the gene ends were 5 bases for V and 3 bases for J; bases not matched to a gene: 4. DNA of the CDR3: TGTGCCAGCAGCCCAAGACTAGCGGGGGAAGAGACCCAGTACTTC. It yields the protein CASSPRLAGEETQYF. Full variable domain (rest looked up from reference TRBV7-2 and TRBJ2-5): GAGVSQSPSNKVTEKGKDVELRCDPISGHTALYWYRQSLGQGLEFLIYFQGNSAPDKSGLPSDRFSAERTGGSVSTLTIQRTQQEDSAVYLCASSPRLAGEETQYFGPGTRLLVL.

CDR3: CATRRRDTIYF. Here the CDR3 DNA reads TGTGCCACCCGGCGGAGGGACACCATATATTTT. The rearrangement uses TRBV6-5 and TRBJ1-3, with D hard to call. The CDR3 has 11 amino acids. Trimming stripped 10 bases from V and 8 bases from J, with 12 bases between. Germline CDR1 is MNHEY and CDR2 is SVGAGI.

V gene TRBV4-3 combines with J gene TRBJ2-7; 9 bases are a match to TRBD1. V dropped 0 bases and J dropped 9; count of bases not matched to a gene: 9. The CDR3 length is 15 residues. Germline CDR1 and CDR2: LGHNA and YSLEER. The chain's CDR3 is CASSQDGTGNLRQYF. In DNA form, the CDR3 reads TGCGCCAGCAGCCAAGACGGGACAGGGAACCTACGGCAGTACTTC.

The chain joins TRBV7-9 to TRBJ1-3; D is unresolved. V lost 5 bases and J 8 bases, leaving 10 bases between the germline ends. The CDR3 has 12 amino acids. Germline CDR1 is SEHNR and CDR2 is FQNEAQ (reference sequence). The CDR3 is CASSPGVDTIYF. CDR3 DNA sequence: TGTGCCAGCAGCCCGGGAGTGGACACCATATATTTT.

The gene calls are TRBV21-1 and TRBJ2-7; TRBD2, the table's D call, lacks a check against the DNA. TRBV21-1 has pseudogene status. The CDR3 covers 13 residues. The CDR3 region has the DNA TGTGCCAGTCCAAAGCCCGGGATCTACGAGCAGTACTTC. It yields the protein CASPKPGIYEQYF.

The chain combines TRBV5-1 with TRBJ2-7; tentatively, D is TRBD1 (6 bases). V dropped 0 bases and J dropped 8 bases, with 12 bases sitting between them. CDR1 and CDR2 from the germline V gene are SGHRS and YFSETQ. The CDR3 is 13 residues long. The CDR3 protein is CASSLEGHSQQYF. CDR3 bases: TGCGCCAGCAGCTTGGAGGGACACTCGCAGCAGTACTTC.

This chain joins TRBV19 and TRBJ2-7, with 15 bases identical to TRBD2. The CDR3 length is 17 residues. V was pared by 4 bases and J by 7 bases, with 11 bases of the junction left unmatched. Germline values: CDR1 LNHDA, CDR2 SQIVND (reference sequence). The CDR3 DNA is TGTGCCAGTAGTACAGGACTAGCGGGAGGGCCGGGGCAGGAGCAGTACTTC. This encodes CASSTGLAGGPGQEQYF.